Sequencing of this T cell receptor beta chain was carried out in a study of blood T cell repertoires in COVID-19. Study-level background: Sites in the United States, Italy and Spain provided acute and convalescent COVID-19 samples. Nucleic acid was either cDNA or gDNA, and it came from T cells, B-cell-depleted T cells, or PBMCs.

The CDR3 spans 18 residues. Authors' processing steps: It was from reference gene primer amplification that nucleated cell counts were estimated. Clones were read by immunoSEQ multiplex PCR, and TCRdb kept only the in-frame ones, dropping some. V, J and clone size reflect that table, while D and trimming were determined from the DNA. The data contain tens of thousands of clones, approximately 80% of them singletons. This clone was observed once. This receptor was identified in a human donor in a cohort sampled during active COVID-19. The source material was peripheral blood. The chain uses TRBV21-1 and TRBJ2-1; the D call of TRBD2 is as the table states it, not checked on the DNA. TRBV21-1 is a pseudogene locus. The CDR3 region is CASSRNRWGTSGGNEQFF. DNA for the CDR3: TGTGCCAGCAGCAGAAATAGGTGGGGGACTAGCGGGGGTAATGAGCAGTTCTTC.